These 21 T cell receptor beta chains share one sample of origin, sequenced in a study of blood T cells in healthy people across ages. Sample-barcoded 5' priming and a J-beta primer mix drove a second PCR of about 7 to 12 cycles. TCRdb used MiXCR to reprocess the 5' RACE reads, holding one entry per CDR3 protein. The top ten hold 10% to 12% of the sample, which has roughly 1.7 million distinct CDR3 sequences, 30% to 40% seen once. Sequencing input: blood. The receptors were sampled from a woman aged 25 to 45 in good health.

This sequence joins TRBV7-6 and TRBJ2-5, with D perhaps matching TRBD2 (6 bases). The germline V gene has CDR1 SGHVS and CDR2 FNYEAQ. Trimming took 4 bases from V and 7 from J, leaving 16 bases between them. There are 14 residues in the CDR3. The CDR3 reads CASSSTARRGTQYF. In DNA, the CDR3 is TGTGCCAGCAGCTCGACAGCAAGGCGGGGGACCCAGTACTTC.

This clonotype has ten or more counts. The rearrangement joins TRBV29-1 to TRBJ2-3, with 16 bases identical to TRBD2. The V and J ends lost 6 bases and 0 bases, in that order; junction bases with no gene match: 3. CDR1 and CDR2 from the germline V gene are SQVTM and ANQGSEA. This CDR3 is built from 16 residues. This CDR3 reads CSVVGLAGGSTDTQYF. CDR3 bases: TGCAGCGTGGTGGGACTAGCGGGAGGGAGCACAGATACGCAGTATTTT.

CDR3 region: CSARDLGECLETQYF. For the CDR3, the DNA is TGCAGTGCTAGGGATCTCGGCGAATGCTTAGAGACCCAGTACTTC. This rearrangement joins TRBV20-1 to TRBJ2-5, with D unresolved. The CDR3 covers 15 residues. Trimming shortened V by 3 bases and J by 4 bases, and 18 bases separated the two germline ends. The germline V gene has CDR1 DFQATT and CDR2 SNEGSKA (reference sequence).

This clonotype was detected only a few times. J is TRBJ2-3 and V is TRBV7-9; 7 positions agree with TRBD1. J was trimmed by 0 bases and V by 4 bases; bases with no gene match: 7. Germline V gene lookup returns CDR1 SEHNR and CDR2 FQNEAQ (reference sequence). This CDR3 contains 16 residues. CDR3 sequence (DNA): TGTGCCAGCAGCTCAGGGGGACATAGCAGCACAGATACGCAGTATTTT. Protein product: CASSSGGHSSTDTQYF.

This clonotype occurred a few times. The chain has TRBV9 and TRBJ2-7; 8 bases align to TRBD1. The CDR3 extends over 15 amino acids. Germline V CDR1 and CDR2: SGDLS, YYNGEE. The V and J ends lost 4 bases and 3 bases, in that order; junction bases with no gene match: 9. CDR3 DNA sequence: TGTGCCAGCAGCCCTAGTTGGGACAGGATCTACGAGCAGTACTTC. Amino acids: CASSPSWDRIYEQYF. The variable domain in full, completed from reference TRBV9 and TRBJ2-7, reads DSGVTQTPKHLITATGQRVTLRCSPRSGDLSVYWYQQSLDQGLQFLIQYYNGEERAKGNILERFSAQQFPDLHSELNLSSLELGDSALYFCASSPSWDRIYEQYFGPGTRLTVT.

This rearrangement joins TRBV4-1 to TRBJ1-4; tentative D call: TRBD1 (6 bases). This CDR3 is 16 amino acids long. V was pared by 0 bases and J by 6 bases, with 14 bases between. Germline assignment: CDR1 MGHRA and CDR2 YSYEKL. DNA of the CDR3: TGCGCCAGCAGCCAAGATCAGAACAGGGTGGATGAAAAACTGTTTTTT. Protein product: CASSQDQNRVDEKLFF.

This clonotype showed up just a few times. The chain carries TRBV6-2 or TRBV6-3 and TRBJ1-2; D ambiguous. CDR1 is MNHEY, CDR2 SVGEGT, per germline. The CDR3 is made up of 12 amino acids. Trimming took 5 bases from V and 8 from J, leaving 12 bases between them. CDR3 bases: TGTGCCAGCAGTACGGGAGTGGAGGGCTACACCTTC. Translating it yields CASSTGVEGYTF.

The chain employs TRBV4-1 and TRBJ1-2; 10 bases line up with TRBD1. The CDR3 covers 14 residues. J was trimmed by 6 bases and V by 7 bases; bases with no gene match: 8. The germline gives CDR1 MGHRA, CDR2 YSYEKL. The CDR3 is CASNPLGQGNGYTF. The CDR3 DNA is TGCGCCAGCAACCCGTTGGGACAGGGGAATGGCTACACCTTC.

The chain carries TRBV9 and TRBJ2-3; 8 bases fit TRBD2. J gave up 3 bases and V 4 bases, and 7 bases lay outside the gene matches. CDR1 and CDR2 from the germline V gene are SGDLS and YYNGEE. CDR3 length equals 15 residues. The CDR3 loop is CASSYSGIVTDTQYF. CDR3 DNA sequence: TGTGCCAGCAGCTATAGCGGGATAGTGACAGATACGCAGTATTTT.

The chain is built from TRBV5-6 and TRBJ2-7; maybe TRBD1 (8 bases). The germline gives CDR1 SGHDT, CDR2 YYEEEE. V was cut by 4 bases and J by 3 bases, with 14 bases left in between. This CDR3 comprises 14 residues. CDR3 DNA: TGTGCCAGCAGCCCGGACAGGGAGGGCTACGAGCAGTACTTC. As protein: CASSPDREGYEQYF.

The chain has TRBV27 and TRBJ1-2; D is uncertain. Germline V gives CDR1 MNHEY, CDR2 SMNVEV (reference sequence). Between the trimmed V and J ends, which lost 6 bases and 1 base, there was a span of 12 bases. CDR3 length: 14 residues. CDR3 DNA sequence: TGTGCCAGCAGCCCAGACGACCGTAACTATGGCTACACCTTC. This sequence encodes CASSPDDRNYGYTF.

This chain links TRBV7-9 with TRBJ1-1; a weak D match, TRBD1 (5 bases). Trimming pared 0 bases from V and 3 bases from J, leaving 14 bases between. CDR3 length equals 16 residues. Germline CDR1 and CDR2: SEHNR and FQNEAQ (reference sequence). The CDR3 protein is CASSLAFGGSDTEAFF. In DNA form, the CDR3 reads TGTGCCAGCAGCTTAGCGTTTGGGGGGAGCGACACTGAAGCTTTCTTT. Complete variable domain (other parts from reference TRBV7-9 and TRBJ1-1): DTGVSQNPRHKITKRGQNVTFRCDPISEHNRLYWYRQTLGQGPEFLTYFQNEAQLEKSRLLSDRFSAERPKGSFSTLEIQRTEQGDSAMYLCASSLAFGGSDTEAFFGQGTRLTVV.

The sample holds many counts of this clonotype. The CDR3 coding sequence is TGCGCCAGCAGGCTAACCGGGAGCTCCTACAATGAGCAGTTCTTC. It yields the protein CASRLTGSSYNEQFF. The chain combines TRBV5-1 with TRBJ2-1; D is possibly TRBD2 (6 bases). This CDR3 region has 15 residues. Trimming removed 5 bases from V and 0 bases from J, with 12 bases in between. The germline gives CDR1 SGHRS, CDR2 YFSETQ.

The chain carries TRBV6-1 and TRBJ1-2, with 9 bases lining up with TRBD1. V shed 5 bases, J shed 7 bases, and the junction held 5 bases outside the gene matches. CDR1 and CDR2 from the germline V gene are MNHNS and SASEGT. This CDR3 is 13 amino acids long. The CDR3, as DNA: TGTGCCAGCAGTACCGGGACAGGGCCTGGCTACACCTTC. Its translation is CASSTGTGPGYTF.

This clonotype was counted at least ten times. The rearrangement links TRBV7-2 to TRBJ2-7; D call uncertain. The CDR3 loop spans 14 amino acids. The V gene lost 5 bases and the J gene lost 0 bases, with 11 bases spanning the gap. CDR1 and CDR2 (germline): SGHTA, FQGNSA. The CDR3 coding sequence is TGTGCCAGCAGCAGAACCTTTAACTCCTACGAGCAGTACTTC. It specifies CASSRTFNSYEQYF.

This clonotype was observed a few times. A read error may produce the germline difference seen at one junction end. This chain links TRBV12-3 or TRBV12-4 with TRBJ2-7; 10 positions agree with TRBD2. This CDR3 is 15 amino acids long. The CDR3 here is CVSSGVLAGVGEQYF. The CDR3 bases are TGTGTCAGCAGTGGGGTCCTAGCGGGAGTGGGGGAGCAGTACTTC.

This clonotype was counted only a few times. The V call is TRBV11-2, the J call TRBJ2-1; no definite D call. Per the germline V gene, CDR1 is SGHAT and CDR2 is FQNNGV. V lost 4 bases to trimming and J lost 5 bases, with 12 bases between them. The CDR3 covers 14 residues. The CDR3 DNA sequence: TGTGCCAGCAGCTCGATCCGACCCGACAATGAGCAGTTCTTC. Translating it yields CASSSIRPDNEQFF. The full variable domain, rest sourced from reference TRBV11-2 and TRBJ2-1, is EAGVAQSPRYKIIEKRQSVAFWCNPISGHATLYWYQQILGQGPKLLIQFQNNGVVDDSQLPKDRFSAERLKGVDSTLKIQPAKLEDSAVYLCASSSIRPDNEQFFGPGTRLTVL.

This chain connects TRBV7-9 to TRBJ1-5; TRBD1 agrees at 7 bases. V was clipped by 11 bases and J by 5 bases; unmatched bases: 15. Per the germline V gene, CDR1 is SEHNR and CDR2 is FQNEAQ (reference sequence). The CDR3 loop spans 15 amino acids. The CDR3 nucleotides are TGTGCCGGCACCCCCCCAGGGGGTGGAGATCAGCCCCAGCATTTT. It yields the protein CAGTPPGGGDQPQHF.

V and J are TRBV29-1 and TRBJ2-3, with 16 bases matching TRBD2. Per the germline V gene, CDR1 is SQVTM and CDR2 is ANQGSEA. The CDR3 is 15 amino acids. V was pared by 4 bases and J by 6 bases, with 4 bases of the junction left unmatched. Here the CDR3 reads CSVVGLAGGADTQYF. The CDR3 region has the DNA TGCAGCGTTGTGGGACTAGCGGGAGGGGCCGATACGCAGTATTTT.

The chain recombines TRBV24-1 with TRBJ2-7; a possible D gene is TRBD2 (5 bases). The length of the CDR3 is 14 residues. Germline V gene sequence: CDR1 KGHDR, CDR2 SFDVKD. The V end was cut by 3 bases, the J end by 0 bases, with 8 bases between. CDR3 region: CATSDHRDSYEQYF. CDR3 nucleotides: TGTGCCACCAGTGATCACCGGGACTCCTACGAGCAGTACTTC.

The V gene is TRBV9, the J gene TRBJ2-3; TRBD1 matches 10 bases. The V gene's germline CDR1 is SGDLS and CDR2 YYNGEE. CDR3 length: 15 residues. V lost 4 bases and J lost 5; bases outside the gene matches: 7. The CDR3 spells CASSYRQGAIDTQYF. DNA of the CDR3: TGTGCCAGCAGCTACCGACAGGGGGCTATAGATACGCAGTATTTT.